This T cell receptor beta chain was identified during a study of blood T cells in healthy people across ages. In this sample, this clonotype turned up a few times. Per germline, CDR1 SGHRS and CDR2 YFSETQ. Trimming took 3 bases from V and 2 from J, leaving 18 bases between them. CDR3 length: 16 residues. Then a second PCR, running roughly 6 to 11 cycles, was carried out with a sample-barcoded 5' primer and a J-beta primer mix. TCRdb redid the calling of the 5' RACE reads with MiXCR, one entry per CDR3 protein. The sample shows about a million distinct CDR3 sequences, about 44% of them seen only once. The chain uses TRBV5-1 and TRBJ2-7; perhaps TRBD1 as D (5 bases). The TCR comes from a man aged 30-40 years in good health. The specimen sequenced was blood. As DNA, the CDR3 is TGCGCCAGCAGCTCGGGTACAGGCCGGACGACCTACGAGCAGTACTTC. It translates to CASSSGTGRTTYEQYF.